The rows below give T cell receptor beta chains drawn from one sample of a study of shared clonotypes between healthy human individuals. Clones were sequenced by immunoSEQ multiplex PCR, and TCRdb holds only the in-frame ones, with some missing. Altogether around 500,000 clones are present, roughly 80% being singletons, with the ten largest covering roughly 13%. Sequenced: PBMCs. The receptors here all came from a woman aged 40 to 55 in good health. Some clones in this sample may be carry-over from other donors' samples. Both conserved end residues are part of each CDR3. The D gene is left open where the match is weak. Some rows have no size entry. The others give once, few or many, or a class for an expanded clone.

d_gene	v_gene	j_gene	abundance	CDR3nt	CDR3aa
-	TRBV11-2	TRBJ1-5	few	TGTGCCAGCAGCTTAGATCGAGCGGGGGCAGGGCAGCCCCAGCATTTT	CASSLDRAGAGQPQHF
TRBD1	TRBV28	TRBJ1-2	-	TGTGCCAGCAGCCTCGGGACAGATGGCTACACCTTC	CASSLGTDGYTF
TRBD2	TRBV5-4	TRBJ2-2	-	TGTGCCAGCAGCTCCGGGACTAGCGGGAGGACCGGGGAGCTGTTTTTT	CASSSGTSGRTGELFF
-	TRBV25-1	TRBJ2-7	many	TGTGCCAGCAGTGACTCCGCAGGGGGGTACGAGCAATACTTC	CASSDSAGGYEQYF
TRBD2	TRBV4-3	TRBJ2-1	-	TGCGCCAGCAGCCAAGATTTGCGACTAGCGGACAATGAGCAGTTCTTC	CASSQDLRLADNEQFF
TRBD1	TRBV10-2	TRBJ1-2	once	TGCGCCAGCAGCCCTGACAGGGGGTATAGCTATGGCTACACCTTC	CASSPDRGYSYGYTF
-	TRBV7-9	TRBJ1-3	-	TGTGCCAGCAGCACAGGGCTCTCTGGAAACACCATATATTTT	CASSTGLSGNTIYF
-	TRBV29-1	TRBJ2-1	once	TGCAGCGTTGAAAAGTCGAGATACAATGAGCAGTTCTTC	CSVEKSRYNEQFF
-	TRBV18	TRBJ2-7	-	TGTGCCAGCTCACCCACAGGGACTTACTACGAGCAGTACTTC	CASSPTGTYYEQYF
TRBD1	TRBV2	TRBJ1-2	many	TGTGCCAGCAGTGTAGGGGGCCTGAGGGGCTACACCTTC	CASSVGGLRGYTF
-	TRBV15	TRBJ2-5	-	TGTGCCACCAGCAGAGACCAGGGCTTAGAGACCCAGTACTTC	CATSRDQGLETQYF
-	TRBV5-1	TRBJ2-1	-	TGCGCCAGCAGCTTTAATGGCGGCCCTTACAATGAGCAGTTCTTC	CASSFNGGPYNEQFF
-	TRBV5-1	TRBJ1-3	-	TGCGCCAGCAGCCGCCGCTCCGAAGGTGACACCATATATTTT	CASSRRSEGDTIYF
-	TRBV25-1	TRBJ2-2	-	TGTGCCAGCAGTGAATCGGGGTACACCGGGGAGCTGTTTTTT	CASSESGYTGELFF
TRBD2	TRBV7-2	TRBJ2-4	-	TGTGCCAGCAGCTTAGGGACTAGCGGCCTCATGGGCCATCAGTACTTC	CASSLGTSGLMGHQYF
TRBD2	TRBV7-3	TRBJ2-3	-	TGTGCCAGCAGGAGTAGCGGGAGGTTGACAGATACGCAGTATTTT	CASRSSGRLTDTQYF
-	TRBV10-3	TRBJ2-6	-	TGTGCCATCAGTGCTCGGCTGGACTCTGGGGCCAACGTCCTGACTTTC	CAISARLDSGANVLTF
TRBD1	TRBV13	TRBJ1-2	-	TGTGCCAGCAGCTTATGGGGGACAGCTTCTACCTATGGCTACACCTTC	CASSLWGTASTYGYTF
TRBD2	TRBV7-2	TRBJ2-7	-	TGTGCCAGCAGCTTCACTAGCGGGAGTACTGGGGAGCAGTACTTC	CASSFTSGSTGEQYF
-	TRBV12-5	TRBJ2-1	-	TGTGCTAGTGGTTTGGTCCCAGGTAATGAGCAGTTCTTC	CASGLVPGNEQFF
-	TRBV18	TRBJ1-2	-	TGTGCCAGCTCACCACCAGGGGCCGGACACTATGGCTACACCTTC	CASSPPGAGHYGYTF
-	TRBV11-2	TRBJ1-1	-	TGTGCCAGCAGCTTAAACCCCGAAGGTACTGAAGCTTTCTTT	CASSLNPEGTEAFF
TRBD2	TRBV5-1	TRBJ2-5	-	TGCGCCAGCAGCGAAACTAGCGGGAAAGAGACCCAGTACTTC	CASSETSGKETQYF
-	TRBV14	TRBJ2-7	many	TGTGCCAGCAGCCAAGACAGGGGAAGCTCCTACGAGCAGTACTTC	CASSQDRGSSYEQYF
-	TRBV9	TRBJ1-1	-	TGTGCCAGCAGCCCTCACGAGGCATTGAACACTGAAGCTTTCTTT	CASSPHEALNTEAFF
-	TRBV14	TRBJ2-2	-	TGTGCCAGCAGCCAAGATCCCGGGGAGCTGTTTTTT	CASSQDPGELFF
TRBD2	TRBV9	TRBJ2-5	-	TGTGCCAGCAGCGTAGCTGCCGCGACTAGCGGGGAGACCCAGTACTTC	CASSVAAATSGETQYF
-	TRBV6-6	TRBJ2-7	-	TGTGCCAGCACCCCGGGGTGGGTGAACAACGAGCAGTACTTC	CASTPGWVNNEQYF
-	TRBV19	TRBJ2-1	-	TGTGCCAGTAGTACGGACCCTGGACTAAACAATGAGCAGTTCTTC	CASSTDPGLNNEQFF
TRBD1	TRBV5-1	TRBJ2-7	-	TGCGCCAGCAGCCCCCAGGACAGGGTGGGGGAGCAGTACTTC	CASSPQDRVGEQYF
-	TRBV2	TRBJ2-7	-	TGTGCCAGCAGAGCCCGGGGCATACTCTACGAGCAGTACTTC	CASRARGILYEQYF
-	TRBV5-1	TRBJ1-1	few	TGCGCCAGCAGCCCCATCGGGGGGGCGAGTCGGACTGAAGCTTTCTTT	CASSPIGGASRTEAFF
TRBD2	TRBV5-1	TRBJ2-5	-	TGCGCCAGCAGCCTAGGGATCTCCCGAGCCCCGGGAGGAGAGACCCAGTACTTC	CASSLGISRAPGGETQYF
-	TRBV2	TRBJ2-5	-	TGTGCCAGCAGCACAGTAAACCAAGAGACCCAGTACTTC	CASSTVNQETQYF
-	TRBV27	TRBJ1-5	-	TGTGCCAGCAGTCTCACAGAGGCCCGGCAGCCCCAGCATTTT	CASSLTEARQPQHF
TRBD1	TRBV5-1	TRBJ2-3	-	TGCGCCAGCAGCGAACAGGGGGCGGATACGCAGTATTTT	CASSEQGADTQYF
-	TRBV29-1	TRBJ2-5	-	TGCAGCGTTGGCGGTGCAGGCCAAGAGACCCAGTACTTC	CSVGGAGQETQYF
-	TRBV29-1	TRBJ2-5	-	TGCAGCGTTGAGGGGGGAGAGACCCAGTACTTC	CSVEGGETQYF
TRBD2	TRBV28	TRBJ2-7	-	TGTGCCAGTGGACTAGCGGACGGTTACGAGCAGTACTTC	CASGLADGYEQYF
TRBD2	TRBV7-2	TRBJ2-7	few	TGTGCCAGCAGCTTAAGGCTTATGGCGGGAGGGCCTAACCTCTACGAGCAGTACTTC	CASSLRLMAGGPNLYEQYF
TRBD2	TRBV5-4	TRBJ2-1	-	TGTGCCAGCAGTTATACGACTAGCGGGTCCTACAATGAGCAGTTCTTC	CASSYTTSGSYNEQFF
-	TRBV18	TRBJ1-5	-	TGTGCCAGCTCACTGGGGGTGGGCAATCAGCCCCAGCATTTT	CASSLGVGNQPQHF
TRBD1	TRBV30	TRBJ1-2	many	TGTGCCTGGAGCCGGGACAGGGATGGGGACTATGGCTACACCTTC	CAWSRDRDGDYGYTF
-	TRBV9	TRBJ2-7	-	TGTGCCAGCAGCCCCAGTGGGAGATCATCCTACGAGCAGTACTTC	CASSPSGRSSYEQYF
-	TRBV6-5	TRBJ1-4	-	TGTGCCAGCAGTTCCCCGGGGGCCCCGAATGAAAAACTGTTTTTT	CASSSPGAPNEKLFF
TRBD2	TRBV7-8	TRBJ2-2	-	TGTGCCAGCAGCTTAAACGGCGGGAGAAACACCGGGGAGCTGTTTTTT	CASSLNGGRNTGELFF
TRBD1	TRBV28	TRBJ1-1	-	TGTGCCAGCAGGGGAGGGACAGGCGGGGGGATTTCTGAAGCTTTCTTT	CASRGGTGGGISEAFF